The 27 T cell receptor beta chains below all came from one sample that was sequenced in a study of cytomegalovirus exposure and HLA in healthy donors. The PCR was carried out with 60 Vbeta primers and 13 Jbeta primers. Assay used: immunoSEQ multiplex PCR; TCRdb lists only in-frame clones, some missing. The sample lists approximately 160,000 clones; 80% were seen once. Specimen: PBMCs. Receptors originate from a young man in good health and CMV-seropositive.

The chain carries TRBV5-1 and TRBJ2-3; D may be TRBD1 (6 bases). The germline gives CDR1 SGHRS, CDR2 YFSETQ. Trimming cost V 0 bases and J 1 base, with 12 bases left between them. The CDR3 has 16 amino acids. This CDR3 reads CASSLAGRGGTDTQYF. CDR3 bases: TGCGCCAGCAGCTTGGCGGGCAGGGGTGGCACAGATACGCAGTATTTT. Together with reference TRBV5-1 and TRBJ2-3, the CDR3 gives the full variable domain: KAGVTQTPRYLIKTRGQQVTLSCSPISGHRSVSWYQQTPGQGLQFLFEYFSETQRNKGNFPGRFSGRQFSNSRSEMNVSTLELGDSALYLCASSLAGRGGTDTQYFGPGTRLTVL.

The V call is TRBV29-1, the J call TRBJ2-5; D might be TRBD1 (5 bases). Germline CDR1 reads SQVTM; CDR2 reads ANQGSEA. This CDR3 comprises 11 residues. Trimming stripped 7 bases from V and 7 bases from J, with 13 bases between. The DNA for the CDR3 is TGCAGCGCTGGATCCCAGGGGACCCAGTACTTC. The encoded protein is CSAGSQGTQYF.

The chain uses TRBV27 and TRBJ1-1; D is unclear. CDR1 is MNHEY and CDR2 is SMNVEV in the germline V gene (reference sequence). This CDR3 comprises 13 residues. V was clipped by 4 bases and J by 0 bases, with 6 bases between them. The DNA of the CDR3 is TGTGCCAGCAGTTACGGTTTGAACACTGAAGCTTTCTTT. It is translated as CASSYGLNTEAFF.

CDR3 DNA: TGTGCCAGCAGCCAAGGTCAGTGGAACTATGGCTACACCTTC. This encodes CASSQGQWNYGYTF. The rearrangement links TRBV14 to TRBJ1-2; D is ambiguous. CDR3 size: 14 residues. Trimming pared 1 base from V and 2 bases from J, leaving 8 bases between. Germline lookup yields CDR1 SGHDN and CDR2 FVKESK.

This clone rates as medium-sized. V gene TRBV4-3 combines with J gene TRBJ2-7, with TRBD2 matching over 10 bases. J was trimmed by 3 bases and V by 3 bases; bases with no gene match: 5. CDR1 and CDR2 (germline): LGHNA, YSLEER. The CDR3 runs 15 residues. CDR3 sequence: CASSQAAGGNYEQYF. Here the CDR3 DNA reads TGCGCCAGCAGCCAGGCAGCGGGGGGGAACTACGAGCAGTACTTC.

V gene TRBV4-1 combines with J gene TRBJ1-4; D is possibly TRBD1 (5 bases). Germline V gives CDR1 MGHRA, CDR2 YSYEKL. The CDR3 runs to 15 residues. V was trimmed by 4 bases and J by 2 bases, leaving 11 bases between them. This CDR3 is CASSLGGRTNEKLFF. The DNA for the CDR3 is TGCGCCAGCAGCCTGGGGGGGAGGACTAATGAAAAACTGTTTTTT.

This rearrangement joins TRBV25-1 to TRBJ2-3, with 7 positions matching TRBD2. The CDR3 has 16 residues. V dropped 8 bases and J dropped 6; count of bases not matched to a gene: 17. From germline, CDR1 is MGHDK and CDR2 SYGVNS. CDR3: CASERSAGVSGDTQYF. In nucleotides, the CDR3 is TGTGCCAGCGAGCGGTCGGCGGGAGTCAGTGGGGATACGCAGTATTTT.

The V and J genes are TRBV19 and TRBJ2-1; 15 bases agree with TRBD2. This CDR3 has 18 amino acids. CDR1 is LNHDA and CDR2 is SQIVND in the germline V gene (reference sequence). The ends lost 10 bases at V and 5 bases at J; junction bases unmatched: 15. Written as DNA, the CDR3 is TGTGCCACCACGATAGGACTAGCGGGAGGGCCAGCGGACAATGAGCAGTTCTTC. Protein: CATTIGLAGGPADNEQFF.

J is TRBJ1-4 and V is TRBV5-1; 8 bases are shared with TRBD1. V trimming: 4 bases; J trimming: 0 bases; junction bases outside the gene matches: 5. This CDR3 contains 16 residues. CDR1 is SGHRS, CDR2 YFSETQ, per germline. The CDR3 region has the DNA TGCGCCAGCAGCAGGACAGGGTTTGCAACTAATGAAAAACTGTTTTTT. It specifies CASSRTGFATNEKLFF.

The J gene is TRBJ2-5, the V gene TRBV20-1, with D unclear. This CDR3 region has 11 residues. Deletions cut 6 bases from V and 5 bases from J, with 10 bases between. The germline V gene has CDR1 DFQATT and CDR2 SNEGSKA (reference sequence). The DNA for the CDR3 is TGCAGTGCAAGTTTACGGGAGACCCAGTACTTC. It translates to CSASLRETQYF.

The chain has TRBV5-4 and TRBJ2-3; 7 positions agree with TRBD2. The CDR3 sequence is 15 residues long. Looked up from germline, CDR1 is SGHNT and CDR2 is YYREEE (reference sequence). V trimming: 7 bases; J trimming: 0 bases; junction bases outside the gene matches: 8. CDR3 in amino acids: CASGRTRGSTDTQYF. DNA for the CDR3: TGTGCCAGCGGCCGGACTAGGGGTAGCACAGATACGCAGTATTTT.

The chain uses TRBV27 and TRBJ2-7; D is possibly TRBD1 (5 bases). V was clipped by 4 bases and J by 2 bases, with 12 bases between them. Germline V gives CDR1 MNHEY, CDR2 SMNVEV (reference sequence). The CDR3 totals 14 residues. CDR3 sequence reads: CASSSPGHPYEQYF. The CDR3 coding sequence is TGTGCCAGCAGTTCCCCCGGACACCCCTACGAGCAGTACTTC.

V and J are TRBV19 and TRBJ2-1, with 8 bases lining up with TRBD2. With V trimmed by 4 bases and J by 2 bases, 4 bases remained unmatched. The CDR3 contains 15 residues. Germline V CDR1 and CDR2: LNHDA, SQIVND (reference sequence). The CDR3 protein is CASSTELAAYNEQFF. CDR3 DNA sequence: TGTGCCAGTAGTACGGAACTAGCGGCCTACAATGAGCAGTTCTTC.

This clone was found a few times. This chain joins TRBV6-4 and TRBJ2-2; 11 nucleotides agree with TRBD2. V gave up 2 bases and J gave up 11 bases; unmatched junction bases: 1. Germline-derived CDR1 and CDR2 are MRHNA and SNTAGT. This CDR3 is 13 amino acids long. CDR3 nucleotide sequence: TGTGCCAGCAGTGACGGGACTAGCGGAGAGCTGTTTTTT. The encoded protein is CASSDGTSGELFF.

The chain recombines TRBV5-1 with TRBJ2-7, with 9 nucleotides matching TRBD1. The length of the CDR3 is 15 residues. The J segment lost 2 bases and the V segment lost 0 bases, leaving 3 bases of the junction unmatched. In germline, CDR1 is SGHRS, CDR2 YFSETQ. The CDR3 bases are TGCGCCAGCAGCTTGGATTGGGACAGGGCCTACGAGCAGTACTTC. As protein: CASSLDWDRAYEQYF.

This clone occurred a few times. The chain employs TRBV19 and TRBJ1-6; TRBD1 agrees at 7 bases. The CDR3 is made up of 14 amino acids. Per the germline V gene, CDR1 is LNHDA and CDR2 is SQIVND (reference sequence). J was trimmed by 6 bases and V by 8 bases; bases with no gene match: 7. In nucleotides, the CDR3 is TGTGCCAGTTCGACAGGGAGGACTAATTCACCCCTCCACTTT. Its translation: CASSTGRTNSPLHF. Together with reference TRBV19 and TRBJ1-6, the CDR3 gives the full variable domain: DGGITQSPKYLFRKEGQNVTLSCEQNLNHDAMYWYRQDPGQGLRLIYYSQIVNDFQKGDIAEGYSVSREKKESFPLTVTSAQKNPTAFYLCASSTGRTNSPLHFGNGTRLTVT.

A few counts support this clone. Here the CDR3 DNA reads TGTGCCAGCCCTCCTGGACATAACACCGGGGAGCTGTTTTTT. As protein: CASPPGHNTGELFF. This chain links TRBV11-2 with TRBJ2-2, with D perhaps matching TRBD1 (5 bases). Trimming pared 8 bases from V and 2 bases from J, leaving 12 bases between. Germline CDR1 reads SGHAT; CDR2 reads FQNNGV. CDR3 length: 14 amino acids.

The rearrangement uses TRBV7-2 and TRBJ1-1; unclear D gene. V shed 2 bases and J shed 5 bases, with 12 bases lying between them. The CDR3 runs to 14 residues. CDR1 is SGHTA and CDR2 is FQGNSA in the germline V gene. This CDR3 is CASSLWSVGTEAFF. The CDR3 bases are TGTGCCAGCAGCTTATGGTCGGTTGGTACTGAAGCTTTCTTT.

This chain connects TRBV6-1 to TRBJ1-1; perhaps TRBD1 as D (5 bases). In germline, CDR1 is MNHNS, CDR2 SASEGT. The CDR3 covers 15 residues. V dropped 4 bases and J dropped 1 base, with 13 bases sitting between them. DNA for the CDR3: TGTGCCAGCAGTGGATTCAGGGTAGGGAACACTGAAGCTTTCTTT. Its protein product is CASSGFRVGNTEAFF.

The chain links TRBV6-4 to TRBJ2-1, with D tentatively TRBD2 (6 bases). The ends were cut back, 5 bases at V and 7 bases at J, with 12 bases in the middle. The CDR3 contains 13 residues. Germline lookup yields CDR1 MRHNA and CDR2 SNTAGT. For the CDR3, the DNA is TGTGCCAGCAGTAGGGACTTATGGAATGAGCAGTTCTTC. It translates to CASSRDLWNEQFF.

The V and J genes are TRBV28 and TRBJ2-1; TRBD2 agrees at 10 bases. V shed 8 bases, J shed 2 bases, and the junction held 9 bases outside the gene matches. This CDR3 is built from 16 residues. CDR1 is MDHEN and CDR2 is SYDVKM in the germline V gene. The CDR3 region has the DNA TGTGCCAGCTTTGGGATGGGACTAGCGACCTACAATGAGCAGTTCTTC. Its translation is CASFGMGLATYNEQFF.

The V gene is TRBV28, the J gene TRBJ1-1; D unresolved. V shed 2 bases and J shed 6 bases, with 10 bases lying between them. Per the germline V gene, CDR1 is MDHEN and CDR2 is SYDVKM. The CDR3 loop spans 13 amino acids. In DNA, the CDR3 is TGTGCCAGCAGTTTAGGGCAGATCGCTGAAGCTTTCTTT. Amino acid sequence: CASSLGQIAEAFF.

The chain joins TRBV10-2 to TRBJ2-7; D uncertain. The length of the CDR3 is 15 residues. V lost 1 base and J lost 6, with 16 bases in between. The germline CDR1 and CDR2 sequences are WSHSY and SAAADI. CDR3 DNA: TGCGCCAGCAGTGAGTTGGCGGCTTCCTCGGGCGAGCAGTACTTC. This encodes CASSELAASSGEQYF.

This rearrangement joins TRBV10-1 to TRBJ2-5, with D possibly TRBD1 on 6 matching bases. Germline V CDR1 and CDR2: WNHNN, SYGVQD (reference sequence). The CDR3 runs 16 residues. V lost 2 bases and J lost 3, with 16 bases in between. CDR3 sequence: CASSEVRGLGKETQYF. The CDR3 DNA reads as TGCGCCAGCAGTGAGGTCAGGGGCCTTGGGAAAGAGACCCAGTACTTC.

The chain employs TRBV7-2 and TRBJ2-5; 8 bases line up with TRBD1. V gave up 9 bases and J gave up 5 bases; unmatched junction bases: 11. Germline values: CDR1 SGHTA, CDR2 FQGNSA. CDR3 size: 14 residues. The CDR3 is CASVETGAGETQYF. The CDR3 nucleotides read TGTGCCAGTGTTGAGACAGGGGCCGGGGAGACCCAGTACTTC.

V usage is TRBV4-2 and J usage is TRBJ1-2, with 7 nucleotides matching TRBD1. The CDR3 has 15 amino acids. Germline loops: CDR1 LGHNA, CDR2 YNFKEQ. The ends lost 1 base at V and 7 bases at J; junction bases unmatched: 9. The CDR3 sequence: CASSQGPRQGVGYTF. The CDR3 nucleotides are TGTGCCAGCAGCCAAGGCCCCAGACAGGGAGTTGGCTACACCTTC.

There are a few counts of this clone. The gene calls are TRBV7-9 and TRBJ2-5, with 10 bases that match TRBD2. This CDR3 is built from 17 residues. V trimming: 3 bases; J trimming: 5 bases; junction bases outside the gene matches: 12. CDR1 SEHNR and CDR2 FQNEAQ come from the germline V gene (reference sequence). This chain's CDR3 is CASSFPASGGTGETQYF. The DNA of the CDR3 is TGTGCCAGCAGCTTCCCTGCTAGCGGGGGAACCGGGGAGACCCAGTACTTC.